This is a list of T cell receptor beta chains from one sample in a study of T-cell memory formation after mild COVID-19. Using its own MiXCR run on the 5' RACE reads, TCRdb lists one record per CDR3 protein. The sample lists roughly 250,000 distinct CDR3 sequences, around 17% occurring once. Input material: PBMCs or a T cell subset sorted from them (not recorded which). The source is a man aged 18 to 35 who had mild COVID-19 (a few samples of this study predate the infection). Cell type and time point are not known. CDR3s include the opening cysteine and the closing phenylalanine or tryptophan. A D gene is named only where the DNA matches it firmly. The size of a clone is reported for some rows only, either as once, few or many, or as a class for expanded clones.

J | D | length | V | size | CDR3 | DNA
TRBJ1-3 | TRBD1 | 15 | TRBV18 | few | CASSAGTGTGNTIYF | TGTGCCAGCTCAGCGGGGACAGGGACTGGAAACACCATATATTTT
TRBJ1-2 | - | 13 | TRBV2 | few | CASREDRNYGYTF | TGTGCCAGCAGGGAAGACAGAAACTATGGCTACACCTTC
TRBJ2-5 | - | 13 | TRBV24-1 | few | CATSDSYQETQYF | TGTGCCACCAGTGATTCGTACCAAGAGACCCAGTACTTC
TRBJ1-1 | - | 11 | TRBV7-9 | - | CASSLFPEAFF | TGTGCCAGCAGCTTATTCCCTGAAGCTTTCTTT
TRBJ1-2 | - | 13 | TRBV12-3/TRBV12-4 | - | CASSPLRFYGYTF | TGTGCCAGCAGTCCGCTTAGGTTCTATGGCTACACCTTC
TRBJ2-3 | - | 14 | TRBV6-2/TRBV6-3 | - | CASSYGIRTDTQYF | TGTGCCAGCAGTTACGGGATTCGTACAGATACGCAGTATTTT
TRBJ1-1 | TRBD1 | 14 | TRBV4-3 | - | CASSRHRGSAEAFF | TGCGCCAGCAGCAGACACAGGGGTTCCGCTGAAGCTTTCTTT
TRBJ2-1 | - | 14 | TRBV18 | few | CASSSRDSYNEQFF | TGTGCCAGCTCATCTCGCGACTCCTACAATGAGCAGTTCTTC
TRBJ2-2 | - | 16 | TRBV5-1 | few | CASSLAAGVYAGELFF | TGCGCCAGCAGCTTGGCCGCAGGGGTGTATGCCGGGGAGCTGTTTTTT
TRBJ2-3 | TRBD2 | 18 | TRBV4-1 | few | CASSQLILAGLSTDTQYF | TGCGCCAGCAGCCAACTTATACTAGCGGGTCTGAGCACAGATACGCAGTATTTT
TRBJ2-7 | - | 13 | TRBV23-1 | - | CASRRDTLYEQYF | TGCGCCAGCAGGCGGGACACTCTATACGAGCAGTACTTC
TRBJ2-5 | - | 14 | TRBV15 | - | CATSRRGVGETQYF | TGTGCCACCAGCCGGAGAGGGGTGGGGGAGACCCAGTACTTC
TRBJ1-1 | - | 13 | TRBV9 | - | CASSVVFNTEAFF | TGTGCCAGCAGCGTAGTCTTCAACACTGAAGCTTTCTTT
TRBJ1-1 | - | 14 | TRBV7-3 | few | CASSPDGPNTEAFF | TGTGCCAGCAGCCCGGACGGACCGAACACTGAAGCTTTCTTT
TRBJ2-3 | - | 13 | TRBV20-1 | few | CSTASVSTDTQYF | TGCAGCACCGCCAGTGTGAGCACAGATACGCAGTATTTT